These 31 T cell receptor beta chains were all obtained from the same sample, sequenced in a study of shared clonotypes between healthy human individuals. Some clones are missing from TCRdb's copy, which holds only in-frame ones; the method was immunoSEQ multiplex PCR. The sample has about 2.4 million clones; roughly 93% are singletons. The sequencing sample was made of naive CD4+ T cells from PBMCs. The sample's subset: CD45RA+ positively selected. These receptors were taken from a man aged 18 to 35 in good health. Some clones in this sample may be carry-over from other donors' samples.

This clone turned up a few times. The chain recombines TRBV7-9 with TRBJ1-1; 7 bases are a match to TRBD1. The CDR3 is made up of 14 amino acids. V lost 7 bases and J lost 0; bases outside the gene matches: 5. Germline values: CDR1 SEHNR, CDR2 FQNEAQ (reference sequence). CDR3 coding DNA: TGTGCCAGCATCCGACAGGGCATGAACACTGAAGCTTTCTTT. It codes for CASIRQGMNTEAFF.

This sequence joins TRBV4-3 and TRBJ1-1; D gene ambiguous. V was trimmed by 5 bases and J by 5 bases, leaving 9 bases between them. Germline V CDR1 and CDR2: LGHNA, YSLEER. This CDR3 region has 12 residues. CDR3 region: CASSGLNTEAFF. In nucleotides, the CDR3 is TGCGCCAGCAGCGGACTTAATACTGAAGCTTTCTTT.

The chain couples TRBV7-2 to TRBJ2-5, with D tentatively TRBD1 or TRBD2 (6 bases each). Trimming removed 5 bases at V and 5 bases at J, with 12 bases between. CDR3 length: 13 amino acids. Germline CDR1 is SGHTA and CDR2 is FQGNSA. CDR3 nucleotide sequence: TGTGCCAGCAGCCCCGGGGGCCTTGAGACCCAGTACTTC. Translating it yields CASSPGGLETQYF.

The chain carries TRBV28 and TRBJ1-2, with no clear D. In germline, CDR1 is MDHEN, CDR2 SYDVKM. This CDR3 comprises 13 residues. V lost 8 bases to trimming and J lost 8 bases, with 18 bases between them. The CDR3 coding sequence is TGTGCCAGCTGGGTCCCCCCCCCGGGGGGCTACACCTTC. This codes for CASWVPPPGGYTF.

This clone has only one observation. The chain is built from TRBV28 and TRBJ2-2; possibly TRBD1 for D (6 bases). V shed 5 bases and J shed 4 bases, with 20 bases lying between them. Looked up from germline, CDR1 is MDHEN and CDR2 is SYDVKM. The CDR3 is 17 amino acids. DNA for the CDR3: TGTGCCAGCAGTGATCCGGGACATTCGCCGATCACCGGGGAGCTGTTTTTT. It encodes CASSDPGHSPITGELFF.

The chain couples TRBV19 to TRBJ1-1; a possible D gene is TRBD1 (5 bases). CDR3 size: 14 residues. The V gene's germline CDR1 is LNHDA and CDR2 SQIVND (reference sequence). The germline V and J ends were trimmed by 3 bases and 5 bases, with 13 bases remaining between them. The CDR3 spells CASSIRQGMTEAFF. CDR3 DNA: TGTGCCAGTAGTATCAGGCAGGGTATGACTGAAGCTTTCTTT.

V is TRBV7-9 and J is TRBJ1-3; 7 bases match TRBD1. Germline trimming cut 8 bases from V and 3 bases from J; bases unmatched to any gene: 7. In germline, CDR1 is SEHNR, CDR2 FQNEAQ (reference sequence). The length of the CDR3 is 14 residues. CDR3 in amino acids: CASDQGGIGNTIYF. CDR3 nucleotides: TGTGCCAGCGACCAAGGGGGCATTGGAAACACCATATATTTT.

The chain uses TRBV9 and TRBJ2-7; the D gene is possibly TRBD1 (6 bases). There are 15 residues in the CDR3. Trimming left V 0 bases short and J 1 base short, with 11 bases between. The germline gives CDR1 SGDLS, CDR2 YYNGEE. As DNA, the CDR3 is TGTGCCAGCAGCGTAGGAAAGACAGGTTCCTACGAGCAGTACTTC. This sequence encodes CASSVGKTGSYEQYF.

The CDR3 bases are TGCGCCAGCAGCCAAGGTGGCCGACTCCAAGAGACCCAGTACTTC. Translation gives CASSQGGRLQETQYF. V gene TRBV4-3 combines with J gene TRBJ2-5, with D unclear. The CDR3 extends over 15 amino acids. Trimming left V 1 base short and J 1 base short, with 10 bases between. Germline lookup yields CDR1 LGHNA and CDR2 YSLEER.

A word on this clone: The same CDR3 arises from other DNA sequences in this sample as well. The chain uses TRBV5-1 and TRBJ1-1; D uncertain. V lost 0 bases to trimming and J lost 1 base, with 7 bases between them. CDR1 and CDR2 from the germline V gene are SGHRS and YFSETQ. This CDR3 is 14 amino acids long. The CDR3 sequence is CASSLAPGNTEAFF. The DNA of the CDR3 is TGCGCCAGCAGCTTGGCCCCTGGGAACACTGAAGCTTTCTTT.

The chain couples TRBV7-2 to TRBJ2-2; the match to TRBD2 covers 9 bases. The CDR3 is 19 residues long. Germline V CDR1 and CDR2: SGHTA, FQGNSA. Trimming removed 5 bases from V and 3 bases from J; junction bases left unmatched: 16. The DNA for the CDR3 is TGTGCCAGCAGCCCCCGCCGGGGGAGCGGGAGGAAGGACACCGGGGAGCTGTTTTTT. It codes for CASSPRRGSGRKDTGELFF.

The rearrangement uses TRBV5-1 and TRBJ2-2, with 14 bases aligning to TRBD2. This CDR3 region has 18 residues. The germline V gene encodes CDR1 SGHRS and CDR2 YFSETQ. V was clipped by 4 bases and J by 4 bases; unmatched bases: 9. CDR3 region: CASSPPGLAGVGTGELFF. CDR3 DNA: TGCGCCAGCAGCCCTCCGGGACTAGCGGGAGTGGGCACCGGGGAGCTGTTTTTT.

The V call is TRBV4-3, the J call TRBJ1-2; unclear D gene. CDR1 LGHNA and CDR2 YSLEER come from the germline V gene. This CDR3 has 16 residues. V gave up 0 bases and J gave up 4 bases, with 15 bases separating them. The CDR3 loop is CASSQEIRGAVYGYTF. The CDR3 bases are TGCGCCAGCAGCCAAGAAATCCGAGGAGCGGTCTATGGCTACACCTTC.

This chain links TRBV6-5 with TRBJ2-1, with D maybe TRBD2 (6 bases). Per the germline V gene, CDR1 is MNHEY and CDR2 is SVGAGI. The V end lost 2 bases, the J end lost 5 bases, and 13 bases lay between the germline ends. This CDR3 contains 15 residues. CDR3 coding DNA: TGTGCCAGCAGTTACCAAGTAGCGGCGAACAATGAGCAGTTCTTC. Protein sequence: CASSYQVAANNEQFF.

The genes are TRBV6-5 and TRBJ1-2; 9 positions match TRBD1. Unmatched junction bases numbered 10, after V lost 6 bases and J lost 8 bases. CDR1 and CDR2 from the germline V gene are MNHEY and SVGAGI. The CDR3 has 14 residues. The DNA for the CDR3 is TGTGCCAGCAGGATCCCCGGGACAGGGAAAGGCTACACCTTC. Translation: CASRIPGTGKGYTF.

The V call is TRBV7-9, the J call TRBJ2-5; D is uncertain. The J call may be wrong; the DNA end is better matched by TRBJ2-7. The germline V gene encodes CDR1 SEHNR and CDR2 FQNEAQ (reference sequence). The CDR3 is 16 residues long. CDR3 in DNA: TGTGCCAGCAGCCCCCTAGGACGTGAGAACTCCTACGAGCAGTACTTC. It encodes CASSPLGRENSYEQYF.

In DNA, the CDR3 is TGTGCCAGCAGCCCCCCCTCACACCACGAGCAGTACTTC. As protein: CASSPPSHHEQYF. This chain links TRBV7-2 with TRBJ2-7; D remains ambiguous. The CDR3 has 13 residues. Trimming took 5 bases from V and 5 from J, leaving 13 bases between them. The germline V gene has CDR1 SGHTA and CDR2 FQGNSA.

The genes are TRBV6-6 and TRBJ2-2, with D maybe TRBD1 (6 bases). CDR3 size: 15 residues. The germline V and J ends were trimmed by 6 bases and 7 bases, with 18 bases remaining between them. The germline gives CDR1 MNHNY, CDR2 SVGAGI (reference sequence). The CDR3 region is CASRVGAAFLGELFF. CDR3 DNA sequence: TGTGCCAGCAGGGTGGGGGCGGCGTTTCTCGGGGAGCTGTTTTTT.

This chain joins TRBV10-3 and TRBJ2-7, with D perhaps matching TRBD1 or TRBD2 (6 bases each). CDR3 length: 14 amino acids. The V gene's germline CDR1 is ENHRY and CDR2 SYGVKD. Trimming removed 4 bases from V and 3 bases from J, with 13 bases in between. The CDR3 sequence is CAISGGRDSYEQYF. The CDR3 DNA sequence: TGTGCCATCAGTGGGGGGCGGGATAGCTACGAGCAGTACTTC.

The count of this clone is one. The rearrangement uses TRBV5-5 and TRBJ2-1, with 8 bases identical to TRBD2. Germline trimming cut 1 base from V and 9 bases from J; bases unmatched to any gene: 18. In germline, CDR1 is SGHKS, CDR2 YYEKEE (reference sequence). CDR3 length: 18 residues. CDR3 sequence: CASSLSVGRAGGPGEQFF. CDR3 nucleotides: TGTGCCAGCAGCTTGAGTGTAGGTCGGGCGGGAGGTCCAGGTGAGCAGTTCTTC.

This chain uses TRBV7-2 with TRBJ1-1; D uncertain. With 1 base removed from V and 4 bases from J, the gap between germline ends came to 13 bases. Germline loops: CDR1 SGHTA, CDR2 FQGNSA. The CDR3 extends over 15 amino acids. The CDR3, as DNA: TGTGCCAGCAGCTTAGGGGGTGCACGTGTCACTGAAGCTTTCTTT. It encodes CASSLGGARVTEAFF.

A word on this clone: The sample holds other DNA sequences that translate to the same CDR3. The chain recombines TRBV2 with TRBJ2-5; D could derive from TRBD1 or TRBD2 (6 bases each). This CDR3 has 12 residues. V gave up 5 bases and J gave up 4 bases, with 8 bases separating them. Germline assignment: CDR1 SNHLY and CDR2 FYNNEI. CDR3 amino acids: CASSWGAETQYF. The DNA for the CDR3 is TGTGCCAGCAGTTGGGGGGCAGAGACCCAGTACTTC. Full variable domain (rest looked up from reference TRBV2 and TRBJ2-5): EPEVTQTPSHQVTQMGQEVILRCVPISNHLYFYWYRQILGQKVEFLVSFYNNEISEKSEIFDDQFSVERPDGSNFTLKIRSTKLEDSAMYFCASSWGAETQYFGPGTRLLVL.

The chain links TRBV5-1 to TRBJ2-3, with D possibly being TRBD2 (6 bases). CDR1 SGHRS and CDR2 YFSETQ come from the germline V gene. The ends were cut back, 3 bases at V and 2 bases at J, with 10 bases in the middle. This CDR3 contains 14 residues. The chain's CDR3 is CASSYSGTTDTQYF. As DNA, the CDR3 is TGCGCCAGCAGCTATAGCGGTACCACAGATACGCAGTATTTT. Looking up the rest from reference TRBV5-1 and TRBJ2-3 gives the full variable domain: KAGVTQTPRYLIKTRGQQVTLSCSPISGHRSVSWYQQTPGQGLQFLFEYFSETQRNKGNFPGRFSGRQFSNSRSEMNVSTLELGDSALYLCASSYSGTTDTQYFGPGTRLTVL.

The gene calls are TRBV14 and TRBJ1-1, with 8 bases fitting TRBD1. In germline, CDR1 is SGHDN, CDR2 FVKESK. The V gene end was trimmed by 4 bases and the J gene end by 7 bases; junction bases not matched to a gene: 5. The CDR3 has 13 residues. The CDR3 is CASSPRTGLEAFF. The CDR3 region has the DNA TGTGCCAGCAGCCCCCGGACAGGGCTTGAAGCTTTCTTT.

V is TRBV28 and J is TRBJ1-5; TRBD1 is a possible D gene (6 bases). Germline values: CDR1 MDHEN, CDR2 SYDVKM. Trimming stripped 6 bases from V and 5 bases from J, with 17 bases between. This CDR3 region has 15 residues. The CDR3 loop is CASRYPGQSYQPQHF. CDR3 bases: TGTGCCAGCAGATATCCCGGACAGTCTTATCAGCCCCAGCATTTT.

This chain connects TRBV29-1 to TRBJ1-3, with a tentative D call TRBD1 (5 bases). V lost 0 bases to trimming and J lost 4 bases, with 7 bases between them. Germline V CDR1 and CDR2: SQVTM, ANQGSEA. The CDR3 runs to 13 residues. The CDR3 loop is CSVEDNRGNTIYF. The CDR3 DNA reads as TGCAGCGTTGAAGATAACAGGGGAAACACCATATATTTT.

The chain carries TRBV7-3 and TRBJ2-1, with D uncertain. Germline V lookup: CDR1 SGHTA, CDR2 FQGTGA. The CDR3 has 12 amino acids. V lost 4 bases and J 9 bases, leaving 10 bases between the germline ends. CDR3 sequence: CASSSPSGEQFF. CDR3 nucleotides: TGTGCCAGCAGCTCGCCCTCCGGTGAGCAGTTCTTC.

About this clone itself: The sample contains more than one DNA sequence encoding this CDR3. V and J are TRBV18 and TRBJ2-1, with D possibly being TRBD2 (6 bases). With 3 bases removed from V and 0 bases from J, the gap between germline ends came to 9 bases. The length of the CDR3 is 15 residues. Germline-derived CDR1 and CDR2 are KGHSH and LQKENI. The CDR3 region has the DNA TGTGCCAGCTCACCGGGACTGAGCTCCTACAATGAGCAGTTCTTC. Protein: CASSPGLSSYNEQFF.

The CDR3 reads CASSSQPGTYEQYF. The CDR3 DNA reads TGCGCCAGCAGCTCACAGCCAGGGACCTACGAGCAGTACTTC. This chain connects TRBV5-1 to TRBJ2-7, with D perhaps TRBD1 (5 bases). The CDR3 sequence is 14 residues long. The V gene's germline CDR1 is SGHRS and CDR2 YFSETQ. With 3 bases removed from V and 2 bases from J, the gap between germline ends came to 12 bases.

CDR3 in DNA: TGTGCCAGCAGCTGGACAGTCTTTCGCTCCGAGGGCTACACCTTC. It encodes CASSWTVFRSEGYTF. The chain couples TRBV5-4 to TRBJ1-2, with D possibly matching TRBD1 (6 bases). Germline V gives CDR1 SGHNT, CDR2 YYREEE (reference sequence). V lost 3 bases, J lost 8 bases, and 20 bases lay in between. This CDR3 comprises 15 residues.

The chain carries TRBV28 and TRBJ2-7; 7 bases map to TRBD1. This CDR3 has 15 residues. Per the germline V gene, CDR1 is MDHEN and CDR2 is SYDVKM. Unmatched junction bases numbered 7, after V lost 5 bases and J lost 0 bases. The CDR3 here is CASSSPAGGSYEQYF. CDR3 DNA sequence: TGTGCCAGCAGTAGTCCCGCAGGGGGCTCCTACGAGCAGTACTTC.